Listed below are T cell receptor beta chains from one sample, sequenced in a study of blood T cells in healthy people across ages. TCRdb reanalysed the 5' RACE reads using MiXCR and keeps one entry per CDR3 protein. The sample lists 800,000 to 1,000,000 distinct CDR3 sequences, about 48% occurring once. The sample was blood. These TCRs come from a young man in good health. Both conserved end residues are part of each CDR3. The order of the fields is D gene, clone size, J gene, V gene, CDR3 DNA, CDR3 protein. The D gene is left open where the match is weak. Size tells how often a clone was seen (once, few, many) or the class of an expanded clone, and some rows leave it out.

>.|few|TRBJ1-1|TRBV27
TGTGCCAGCAGTTTTCTCGGAGGGGACGCTTTCTTT
CASSFLGGDAFF
>.|few|TRBJ2-1|TRBV9
TGTGCCAGCAGCGTGGAGGGGGGTTCAGCCTTACTTGAGCAGTTCTTC
CASSVEGGSALLEQFF
>.|.|TRBJ1-2|TRBV5-8
TGTGCCAGCAGCTACGGGCCCCTTCAACGATATGGCTACACCTTC
CASSYGPLQRYGYTF
>.|.|TRBJ2-1|TRBV4-2
TGTGCCAGCAGCCAAGATACGGGATTACAGGGCAATGAGCAGTTCTTC
CASSQDTGLQGNEQFF
>.|.|TRBJ2-7|TRBV20-1
TGCAGTGCCCCGACAGGAAACATCTACGAGCAGTACTTC
CSAPTGNIYEQYF
>.|.|TRBJ1-2|TRBV4-3
TGCGCCAGCAGCCAAGACAGGGGAAGGAATGGCTACACCTTC
CASSQDRGRNGYTF
>TRBD2|.|TRBJ2-7|TRBV28
TGTGGGTGCGGGAGGCCCTACGAGCAGTACTTC
CGCGRPYEQYF
>.|once|TRBJ2-7|TRBV6-1
TGTGCCAGCAGTGACGAGGGATGGGGTTACGAGCAGTACTTC
CASSDEGWGYEQYF
>.|many|TRBJ2-7|TRBV12-3/TRBV12-4
TGTGCCAGCAGTTTGGGGCTACCCTACGAGCAGTACTTC
CASSLGLPYEQYF
>.|.|TRBJ2-2|TRBV7-9
TGTGCCAGCAGCCAACGAGAAGTGTACGACACCGGGGAGCTGTTTTTT
CASSQREVYDTGELFF